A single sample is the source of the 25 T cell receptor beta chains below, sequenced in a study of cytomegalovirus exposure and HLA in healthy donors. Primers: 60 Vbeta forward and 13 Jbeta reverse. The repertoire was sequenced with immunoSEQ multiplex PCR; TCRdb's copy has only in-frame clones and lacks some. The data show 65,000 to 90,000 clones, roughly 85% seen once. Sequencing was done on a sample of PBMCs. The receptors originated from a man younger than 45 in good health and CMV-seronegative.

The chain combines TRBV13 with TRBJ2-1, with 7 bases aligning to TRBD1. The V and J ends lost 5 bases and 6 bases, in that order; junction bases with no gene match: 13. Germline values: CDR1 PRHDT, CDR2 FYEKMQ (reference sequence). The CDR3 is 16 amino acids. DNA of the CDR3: TGTGCCAGCAGCCCTCTCCAGGCGACAGGGAGCAATGAGCAGTTCTTC. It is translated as CASSPLQATGSNEQFF.

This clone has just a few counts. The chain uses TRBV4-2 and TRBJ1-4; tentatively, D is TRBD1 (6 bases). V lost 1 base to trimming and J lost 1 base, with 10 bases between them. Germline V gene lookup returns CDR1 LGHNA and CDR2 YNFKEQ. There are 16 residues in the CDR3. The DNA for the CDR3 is TGTGCCAGCAGCCAAGCCGTACAGGGAACTAATGAAAAACTGTTTTTT. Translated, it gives CASSQAVQGTNEKLFF.

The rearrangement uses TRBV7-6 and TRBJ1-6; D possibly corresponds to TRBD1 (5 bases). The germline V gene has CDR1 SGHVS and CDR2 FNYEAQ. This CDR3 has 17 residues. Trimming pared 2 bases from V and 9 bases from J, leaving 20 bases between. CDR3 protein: CASSLSAVGTGGSPLHF. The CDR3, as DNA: TGTGCCAGCAGCTTAAGCGCTGTGGGGACGGGGGGTTCACCCCTCCACTTT.

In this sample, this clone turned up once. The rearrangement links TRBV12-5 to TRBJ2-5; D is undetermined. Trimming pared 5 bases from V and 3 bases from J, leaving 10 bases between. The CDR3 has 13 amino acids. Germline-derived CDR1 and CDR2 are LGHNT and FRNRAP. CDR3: CASGHDTKETQYF. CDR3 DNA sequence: TGTGCTAGTGGTCATGACACCAAAGAGACCCAGTACTTC.

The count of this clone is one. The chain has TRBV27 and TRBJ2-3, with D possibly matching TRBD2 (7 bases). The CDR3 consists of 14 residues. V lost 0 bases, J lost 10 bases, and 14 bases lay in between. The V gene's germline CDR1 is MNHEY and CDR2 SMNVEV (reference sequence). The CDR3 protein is CASSLSRGRAPQYF. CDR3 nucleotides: TGTGCCAGCAGTTTATCGCGGGGGCGGGCGCCGCAGTATTTT.

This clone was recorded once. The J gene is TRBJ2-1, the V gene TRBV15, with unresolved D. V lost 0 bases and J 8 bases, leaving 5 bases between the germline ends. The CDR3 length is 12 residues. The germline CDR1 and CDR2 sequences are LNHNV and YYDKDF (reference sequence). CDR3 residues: CATSRDVYEQFF. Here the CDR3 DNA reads TGTGCCACCAGCAGAGATGTATATGAGCAGTTCTTC.

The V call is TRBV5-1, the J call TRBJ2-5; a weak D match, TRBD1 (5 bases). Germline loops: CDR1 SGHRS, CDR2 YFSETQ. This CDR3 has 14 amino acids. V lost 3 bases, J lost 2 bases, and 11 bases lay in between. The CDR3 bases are TGCGCCAGCAGCTCGACGACAGTACAAGAGACCCAGTACTTC. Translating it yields CASSSTTVQETQYF.

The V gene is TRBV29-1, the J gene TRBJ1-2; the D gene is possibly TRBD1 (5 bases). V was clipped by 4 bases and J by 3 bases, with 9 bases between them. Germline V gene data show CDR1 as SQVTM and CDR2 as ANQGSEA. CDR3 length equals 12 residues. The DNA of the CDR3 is TGCAGCGTTGTTTGGGGGGACTATGGCTACACCTTC. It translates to CSVVWGDYGYTF.

CDR3 loop: CASSWGTGERDTQYF. The CDR3, as DNA: TGTGCCAGCAGCTGGGGGACAGGGGAAAGGGATACGCAGTATTTT. V usage is TRBV7-6 and J usage is TRBJ2-3, with TRBD1 identical over 10 bases. The germline gives CDR1 SGHVS, CDR2 FNYEAQ. V was pared by 4 bases and J by 6 bases, with 7 bases of the junction left unmatched. The CDR3 length is 15 residues.

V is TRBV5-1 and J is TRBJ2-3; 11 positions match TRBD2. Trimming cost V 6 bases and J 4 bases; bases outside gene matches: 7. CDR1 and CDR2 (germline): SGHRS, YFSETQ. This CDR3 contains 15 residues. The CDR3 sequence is CASTGSSGRPDTQYF. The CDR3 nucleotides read TGCGCCAGCACCGGGTCTAGCGGGAGGCCAGATACGCAGTATTTT.

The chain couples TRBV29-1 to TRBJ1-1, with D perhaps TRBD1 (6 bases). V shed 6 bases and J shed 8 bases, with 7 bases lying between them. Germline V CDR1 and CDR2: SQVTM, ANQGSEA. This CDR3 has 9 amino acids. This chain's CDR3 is CSVGQEAFF. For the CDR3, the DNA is TGCAGCGTAGGACAGGAAGCTTTCTTT.

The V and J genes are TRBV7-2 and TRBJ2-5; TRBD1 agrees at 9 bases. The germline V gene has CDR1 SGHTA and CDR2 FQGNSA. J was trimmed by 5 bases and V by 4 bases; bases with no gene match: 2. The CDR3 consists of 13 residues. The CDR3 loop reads CASSSGQGETQYF. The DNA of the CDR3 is TGTGCCAGCAGCTCTGGACAGGGGGAGACCCAGTACTTC.

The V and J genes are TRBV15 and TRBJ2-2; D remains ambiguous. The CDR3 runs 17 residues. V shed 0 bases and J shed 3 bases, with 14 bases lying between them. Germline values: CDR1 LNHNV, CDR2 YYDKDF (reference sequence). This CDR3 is CATSRDLNRPDTGELFF. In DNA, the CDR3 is TGTGCCACCAGCAGAGATCTCAATCGTCCAGACACCGGGGAGCTGTTTTTT.

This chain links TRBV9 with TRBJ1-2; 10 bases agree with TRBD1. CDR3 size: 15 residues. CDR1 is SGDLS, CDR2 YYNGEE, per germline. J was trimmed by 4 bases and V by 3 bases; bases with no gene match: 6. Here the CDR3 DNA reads TGTGCCAGCAGCGAGAGACAGGGGGCCGGCTATGGCTACACCTTC. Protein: CASSERQGAGYGYTF.

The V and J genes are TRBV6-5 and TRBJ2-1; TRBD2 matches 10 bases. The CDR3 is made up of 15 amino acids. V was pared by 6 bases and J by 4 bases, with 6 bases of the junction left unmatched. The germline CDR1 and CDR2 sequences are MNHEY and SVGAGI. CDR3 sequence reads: CASSRSGRVYNEQFF. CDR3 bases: TGTGCCAGCAGCCGCAGCGGGAGGGTTTACAATGAGCAGTTCTTC.

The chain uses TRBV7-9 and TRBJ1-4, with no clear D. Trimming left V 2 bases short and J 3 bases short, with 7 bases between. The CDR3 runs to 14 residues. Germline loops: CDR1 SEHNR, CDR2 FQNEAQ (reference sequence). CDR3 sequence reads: CASSLRGPNEKLFF. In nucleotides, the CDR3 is TGTGCCAGCAGCTTAAGAGGCCCTAATGAAAAACTGTTTTTT.

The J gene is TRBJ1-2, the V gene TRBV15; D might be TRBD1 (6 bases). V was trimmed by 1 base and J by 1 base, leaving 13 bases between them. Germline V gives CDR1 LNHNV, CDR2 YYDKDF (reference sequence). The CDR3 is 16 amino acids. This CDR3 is CATSRGTAPLNYGYTF. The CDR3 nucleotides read TGTGCCACCAGCAGAGGGACAGCACCGCTTAACTATGGCTACACCTTC.

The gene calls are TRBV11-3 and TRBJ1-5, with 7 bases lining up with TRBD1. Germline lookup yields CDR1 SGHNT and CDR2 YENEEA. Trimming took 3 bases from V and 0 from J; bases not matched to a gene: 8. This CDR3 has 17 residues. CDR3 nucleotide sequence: TGTGCCAGCAGCTTCGTCGACAGGGCCCATAGCAATCAGCCCCAGCATTTT. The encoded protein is CASSFVDRAHSNQPQHF.

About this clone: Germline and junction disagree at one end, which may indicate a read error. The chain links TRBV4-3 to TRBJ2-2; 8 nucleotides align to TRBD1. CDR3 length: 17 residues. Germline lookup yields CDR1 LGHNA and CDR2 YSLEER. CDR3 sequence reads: CASRQESGQGRTGELFF. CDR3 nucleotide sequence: TGCGCCAGCCGCCAAGAGTCAGGACAGGGTCGCACCGGGGAGCTGTTTTTT.

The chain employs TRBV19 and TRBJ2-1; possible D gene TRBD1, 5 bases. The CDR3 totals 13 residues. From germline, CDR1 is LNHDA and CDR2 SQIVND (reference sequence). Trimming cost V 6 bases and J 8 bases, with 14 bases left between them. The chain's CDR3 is CASSNYQGYEQFF. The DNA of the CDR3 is TGTGCCAGTAGCAATTATCAGGGTTATGAGCAGTTCTTC.

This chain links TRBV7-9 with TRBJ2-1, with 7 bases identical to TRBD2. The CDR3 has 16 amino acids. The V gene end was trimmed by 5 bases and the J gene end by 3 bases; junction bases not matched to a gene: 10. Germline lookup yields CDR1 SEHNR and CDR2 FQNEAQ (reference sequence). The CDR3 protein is CASSPAGVRVYNEQFF. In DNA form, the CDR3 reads TGTGCCAGCAGCCCCGCGGGAGTACGTGTCTACAATGAGCAGTTCTTC.

CDR3 protein: CASSLAPGQGKYEQYF. The CDR3 DNA reads TGCGCCAGCAGCTTGGCCCCGGGACAGGGAAAATACGAGCAGTACTTC. The chain joins TRBV5-1 to TRBJ2-7; TRBD1 matches at 9 bases. The V segment lost 0 bases and the J segment 4 bases; nucleotides outside the gene matches: 8. CDR3 length: 16 amino acids. Germline CDR1 and CDR2: SGHRS and YFSETQ.

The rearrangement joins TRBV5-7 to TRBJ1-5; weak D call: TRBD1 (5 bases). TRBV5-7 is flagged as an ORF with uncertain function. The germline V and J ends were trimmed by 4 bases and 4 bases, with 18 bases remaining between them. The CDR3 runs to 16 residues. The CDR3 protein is CASSPRLRGLNQPQHF. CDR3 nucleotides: TGTGCCAGCAGCCCGCGGCTCCGGGGGTTGAATCAGCCCCAGCATTTT.

This chain's CDR3 is CASSRQGAHEQYF. Written as DNA, the CDR3 is TGTGCCAGCAGTAGACAGGGGGCGCATGAGCAGTACTTC. The V and J genes are TRBV28 and TRBJ2-7; 10 bases are a match to TRBD1. Germline values: CDR1 MDHEN, CDR2 SYDVKM. Germline trimming cut 5 bases from V and 7 bases from J; bases unmatched to any gene: 5. There are 13 residues in the CDR3.

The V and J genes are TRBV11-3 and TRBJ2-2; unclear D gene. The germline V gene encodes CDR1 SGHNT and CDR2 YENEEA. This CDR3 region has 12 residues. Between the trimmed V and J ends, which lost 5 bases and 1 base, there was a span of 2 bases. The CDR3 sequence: CASSLNTGELFF. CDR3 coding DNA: TGTGCCAGCAGCCTGAACACCGGGGAGCTGTTTTTT.